Included here is one T cell receptor beta chain sequence, with context. Trimming cost V 4 bases and J 0 bases, with 13 bases left between them. Germline V gene data show CDR1 as MNHNS and CDR2 as SASEGT. The CDR3 totals 16 residues. The data are from a study of blood T cell repertoires in COVID-19. Overall study: Italy, Spain and the United States were the sources of the convalescent and acute COVID-19 samples.

Original methodology: Amplification from reference gene primers served as the basis for estimated nucleated cell counts. The table came from immunoSEQ multiplex PCR; TCRdb's copy has only in-frame clones and leaves some out. V and J calls and clone size are those listed in that table; D and trimming were worked out from the DNA. Of tens of thousands of clones detected, over 75% appear once; the ten largest clones hold about 16%. The V and J genes are TRBV6-1 and TRBJ1-3; D remains unclear. The sequence derives from a woman older than 75 with active or convalescent COVID-19. Sequencing input: peripheral blood. The CDR3 DNA reads as TGTGCCAGCAGTGTAACTCTGGGGAGCTCTGGAAACACCATATATTTT. Its protein is CASSVTLGSSGNTIYF.